This TCR beta chain is drawn from a study of blood T cell repertoires in COVID-19. Background on the study: The United States, Italy and Spain were the sources of the acute and convalescent COVID-19 samples.

The V gene's germline CDR1 is SGHNT and CDR2 YENEEA. This CDR3 has 13 residues. As to this clone: The junction and the germline gene differ at one end; a read error may be behind it.

The method was immunoSEQ multiplex PCR; TCRdb's version includes in-frame clones alone and lacks a portion of them. The table lists some 260,000 clones, 88% of them singletons. V is TRBV11-3 and J is TRBJ2-7, with 8 positions matching TRBD1. Sequencing was carried out using peripheral blood. The clonotype comes from a woman in her twenties or thirties with acute or convalescent COVID-19. The CDR3 DNA sequence: TGTGCCAGCAGCCTAGAGACAGGGGACGAGCAGTACTTC. Encoded protein: CASSLETGDEQYF.